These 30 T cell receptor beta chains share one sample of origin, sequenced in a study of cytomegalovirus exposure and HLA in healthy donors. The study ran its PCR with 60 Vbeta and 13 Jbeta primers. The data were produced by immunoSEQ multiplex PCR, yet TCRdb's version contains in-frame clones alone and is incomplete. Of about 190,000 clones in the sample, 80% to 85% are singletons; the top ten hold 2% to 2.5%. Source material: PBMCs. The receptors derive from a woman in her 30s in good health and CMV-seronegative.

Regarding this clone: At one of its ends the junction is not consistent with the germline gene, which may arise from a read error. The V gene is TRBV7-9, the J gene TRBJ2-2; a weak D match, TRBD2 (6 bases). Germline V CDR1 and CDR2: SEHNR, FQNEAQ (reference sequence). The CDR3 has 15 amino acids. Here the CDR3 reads CSSSHGSPNTGELFF. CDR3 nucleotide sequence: TGTTCCAGCAGCCACGGGAGTCCTAACACCGGGGAGCTGTTTTTT. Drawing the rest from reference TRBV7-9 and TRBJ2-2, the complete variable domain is DTGVSQNPRHKITKRGQNVTFRCDPISEHNRLYWYRQTLGQGPEFLTYFQNEAQLEKSRLLSDRFSAERPKGSFSTLEIQRTEQGDSAMYLCSSSHGSPNTGELFFGEGSRLTVL.

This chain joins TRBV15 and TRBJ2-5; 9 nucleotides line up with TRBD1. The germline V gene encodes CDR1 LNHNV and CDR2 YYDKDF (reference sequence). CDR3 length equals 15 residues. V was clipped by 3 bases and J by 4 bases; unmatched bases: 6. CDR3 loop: CATSSPTGGIETQYF. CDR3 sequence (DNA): TGTGCCACCAGCAGCCCCACAGGGGGCATAGAGACCCAGTACTTC.

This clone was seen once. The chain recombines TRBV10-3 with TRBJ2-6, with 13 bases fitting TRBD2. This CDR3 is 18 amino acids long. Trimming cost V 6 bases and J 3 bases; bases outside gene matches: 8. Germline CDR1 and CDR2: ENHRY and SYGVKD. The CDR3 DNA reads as TGTGCCATCAGGAAAGGGACTAGCGGGACGGGTGGGGCCAACGTCCTGACTTTC. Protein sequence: CAIRKGTSGTGGANVLTF.

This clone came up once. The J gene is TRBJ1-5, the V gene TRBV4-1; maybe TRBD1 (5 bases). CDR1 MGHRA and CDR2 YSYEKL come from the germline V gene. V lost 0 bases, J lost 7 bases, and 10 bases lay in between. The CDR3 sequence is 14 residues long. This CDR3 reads CASSQDSGRQPQHF. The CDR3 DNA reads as TGCGCCAGCAGCCAAGATTCAGGGCGGCAGCCCCAGCATTTT.

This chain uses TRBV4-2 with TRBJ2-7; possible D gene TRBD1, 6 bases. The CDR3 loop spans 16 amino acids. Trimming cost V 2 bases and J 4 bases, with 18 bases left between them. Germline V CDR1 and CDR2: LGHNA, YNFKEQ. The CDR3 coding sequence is TGTGCCAGCAGCCAAAGATTGGGGGCACAGGGATACGAGCAGTACTTC. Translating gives CASSQRLGAQGYEQYF.

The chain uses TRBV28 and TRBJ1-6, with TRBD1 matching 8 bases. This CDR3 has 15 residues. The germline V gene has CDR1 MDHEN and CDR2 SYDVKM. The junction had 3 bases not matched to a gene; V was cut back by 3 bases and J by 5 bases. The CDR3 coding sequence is TGTGCCAGCAGTTTTCTGGACAGGGATAATTCACCCCTCCACTTT. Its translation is CASSFLDRDNSPLHF.

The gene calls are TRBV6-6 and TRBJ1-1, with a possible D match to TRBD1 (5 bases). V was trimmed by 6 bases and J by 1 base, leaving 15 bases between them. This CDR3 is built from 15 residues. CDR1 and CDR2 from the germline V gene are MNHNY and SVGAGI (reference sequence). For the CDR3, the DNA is TGTGCCAGCAGCTCGCGGGAAGGGGAGAACACTGAAGCTTTCTTT. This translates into CASSSREGENTEAFF.

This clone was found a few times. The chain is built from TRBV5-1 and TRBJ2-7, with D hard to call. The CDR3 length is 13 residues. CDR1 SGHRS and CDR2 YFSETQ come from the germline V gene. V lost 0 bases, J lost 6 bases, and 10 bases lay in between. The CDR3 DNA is TGCGCCAGCAGCTTGGGGGCAGTAAGCGAGCAGTACTTC. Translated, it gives CASSLGAVSEQYF. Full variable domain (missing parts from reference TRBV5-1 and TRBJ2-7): KAGVTQTPRYLIKTRGQQVTLSCSPISGHRSVSWYQQTPGQGLQFLFEYFSETQRNKGNFPGRFSGRQFSNSRSEMNVSTLELGDSALYLCASSLGAVSEQYFGPGTRLTVT.

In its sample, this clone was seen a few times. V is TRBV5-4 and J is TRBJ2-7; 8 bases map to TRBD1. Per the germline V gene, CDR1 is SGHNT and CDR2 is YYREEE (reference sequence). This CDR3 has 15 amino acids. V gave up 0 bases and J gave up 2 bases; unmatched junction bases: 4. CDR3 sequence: CASSLVPGGTYEQYF. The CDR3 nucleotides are TGTGCCAGCAGCTTGGTCCCAGGGGGCACCTACGAGCAGTACTTC.

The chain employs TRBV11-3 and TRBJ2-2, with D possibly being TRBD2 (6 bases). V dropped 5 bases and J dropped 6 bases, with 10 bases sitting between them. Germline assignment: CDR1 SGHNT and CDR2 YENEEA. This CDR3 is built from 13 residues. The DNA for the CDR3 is TGTGCCAGCAGCGCCCGGGAGTCCGGGGAGCTGTTTTTT. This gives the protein CASSARESGELFF.

CDR3: CSVTGRSTDTQYF. The CDR3, as DNA: TGCAGCGTAACCGGGAGGTCCACAGATACGCAGTATTTT. This chain joins TRBV29-1 and TRBJ2-3; 7 bases match TRBD2. CDR1 and CDR2 from the germline V gene are SQVTM and ANQGSEA. Trimming at V came to 6 bases and at J to 2 bases, leaving 5 bases not matched to a gene. CDR3 size: 13 residues.

As DNA, the CDR3 is TGCGCCAGCAGCTTGGCAGGCACATACGAGCAGTACTTC. Encoded protein: CASSLAGTYEQYF. The chain employs TRBV5-1 and TRBJ2-7; D gene uncertain. Germline CDR1 SGHRS, CDR2 YFSETQ. Between the trimmed V and J ends, which lost 0 bases and 4 bases, there was a span of 8 bases. There are 13 residues in the CDR3. Filled out from reference TRBV5-1 and TRBJ2-7, the complete variable domain reads KAGVTQTPRYLIKTRGQQVTLSCSPISGHRSVSWYQQTPGQGLQFLFEYFSETQRNKGNFPGRFSGRQFSNSRSEMNVSTLELGDSALYLCASSLAGTYEQYFGPGTRLTVT.

CDR3 region: CASSQGLGTSGRAFIFRNEQFF. CDR3 DNA: TGCGCCAGCAGCCAAGGTCTCGGGACTAGCGGGAGGGCCTTTATTTTTCGTAATGAGCAGTTCTTC. The rearrangement links TRBV4-3 to TRBJ2-1; 16 bases align to TRBD2. V lost 1 base and J lost 7; bases outside the gene matches: 19. Germline V lookup: CDR1 LGHNA, CDR2 YSLEER. CDR3 size: 22 residues.

The CDR3 protein is CASSWGGRGSGREEQYF. CDR3 bases: TGTGCCAGCAGCTGGGGGGGTCGTGGGAGCGGGAGGGAAGAGCAGTACTTC. The J gene is TRBJ2-7, the V gene TRBV5-6; TRBD2 aligns across 10 bases. Germline CDR1 SGHDT, CDR2 YYEEEE. CDR3 length: 17 residues. The V gene end was trimmed by 3 bases and the J gene end by 7 bases; junction bases not matched to a gene: 16.

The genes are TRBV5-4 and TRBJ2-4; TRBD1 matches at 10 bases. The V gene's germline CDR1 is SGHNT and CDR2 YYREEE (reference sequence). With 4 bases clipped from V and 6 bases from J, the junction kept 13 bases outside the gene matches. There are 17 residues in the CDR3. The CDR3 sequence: CASSPIPTGGAGNIQYF. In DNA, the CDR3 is TGTGCCAGCAGCCCAATCCCGACAGGGGGCGCTGGAAACATTCAGTACTTC.

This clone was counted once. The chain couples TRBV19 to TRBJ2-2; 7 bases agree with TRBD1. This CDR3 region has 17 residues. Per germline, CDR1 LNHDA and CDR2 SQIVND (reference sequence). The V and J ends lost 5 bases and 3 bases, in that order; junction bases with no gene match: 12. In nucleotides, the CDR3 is TGTGCCAGTAGTCCGCCCAGGGGGACAAGGGACACCGGGGAGCTGTTTTTT. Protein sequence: CASSPPRGTRDTGELFF.

The CDR3 sequence: CASSYSTGQGGYEQYF. The CDR3 DNA reads TGTGCCAGCAGTTACTCAACGGGCCAGGGAGGGTACGAGCAGTACTTC. The V and J genes are TRBV6-5 and TRBJ2-7, with 7 bases lining up with TRBD2. CDR3 length equals 16 residues. The germline V gene encodes CDR1 MNHEY and CDR2 SVGAGI. V was clipped by 0 bases and J by 4 bases; unmatched bases: 9.

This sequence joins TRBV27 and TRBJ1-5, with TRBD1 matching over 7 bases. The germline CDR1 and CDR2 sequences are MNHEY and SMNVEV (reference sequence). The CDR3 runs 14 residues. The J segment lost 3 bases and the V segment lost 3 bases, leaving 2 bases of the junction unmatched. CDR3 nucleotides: TGTGCCAGCAGTTTTGACAGGGACAATCAGCCCCAGCATTTT. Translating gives CASSFDRDNQPQHF.

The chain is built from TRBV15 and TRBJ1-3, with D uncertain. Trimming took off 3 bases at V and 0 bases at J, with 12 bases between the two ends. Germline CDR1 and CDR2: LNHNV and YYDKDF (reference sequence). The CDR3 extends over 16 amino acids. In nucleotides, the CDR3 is TGTGCCACCAGCAGCACTACACCAAGCTCTGGAAACACCATATATTTT. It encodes CATSSTTPSSGNTIYF.

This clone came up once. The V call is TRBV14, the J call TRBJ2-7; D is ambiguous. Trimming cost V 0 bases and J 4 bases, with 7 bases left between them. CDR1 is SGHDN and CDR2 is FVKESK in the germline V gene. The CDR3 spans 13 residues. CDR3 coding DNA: TGTGCCAGCAGCCAAGACGTTCCGTACGAGCAGTACTTC. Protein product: CASSQDVPYEQYF.

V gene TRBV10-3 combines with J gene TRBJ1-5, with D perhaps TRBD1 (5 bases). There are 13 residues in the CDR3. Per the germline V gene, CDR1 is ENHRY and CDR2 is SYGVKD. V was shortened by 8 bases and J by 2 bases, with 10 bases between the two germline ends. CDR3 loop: CAIWGGGNQPQHF. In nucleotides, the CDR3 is TGTGCCATCTGGGGCGGCGGCAATCAGCCCCAGCATTTT.

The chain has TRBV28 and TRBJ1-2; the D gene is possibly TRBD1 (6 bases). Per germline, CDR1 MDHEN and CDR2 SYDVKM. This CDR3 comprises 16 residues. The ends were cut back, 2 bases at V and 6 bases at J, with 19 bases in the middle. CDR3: CASSLDGIGGRDGYTF. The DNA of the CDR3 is TGTGCCAGCAGTTTAGACGGGATAGGGGGTCGAGATGGCTACACCTTC.

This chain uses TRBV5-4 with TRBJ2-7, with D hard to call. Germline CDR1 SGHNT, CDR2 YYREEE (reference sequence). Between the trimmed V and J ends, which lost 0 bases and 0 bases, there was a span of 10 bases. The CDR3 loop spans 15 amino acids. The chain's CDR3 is CASSLAAVLSYEQYF. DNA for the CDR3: TGTGCCAGCAGCTTGGCCGCGGTACTCTCCTACGAGCAGTACTTC.

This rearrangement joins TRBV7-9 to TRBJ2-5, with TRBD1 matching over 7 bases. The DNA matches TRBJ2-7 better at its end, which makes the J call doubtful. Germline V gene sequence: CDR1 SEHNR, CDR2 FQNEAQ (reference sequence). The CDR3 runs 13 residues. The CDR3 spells CASSLKDRYEQYF. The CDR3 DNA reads TGTGCCAGCAGCTTAAAGGACAGGTACGAGCAGTACTTC.

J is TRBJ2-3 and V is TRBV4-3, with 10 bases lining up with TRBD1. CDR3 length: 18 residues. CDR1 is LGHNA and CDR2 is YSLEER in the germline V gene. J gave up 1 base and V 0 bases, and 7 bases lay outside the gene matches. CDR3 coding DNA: TGCGCCAGCAGCCAAGATCGTTTGACAGGGGGCGGCACAGATACGCAGTATTTT. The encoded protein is CASSQDRLTGGGTDTQYF.

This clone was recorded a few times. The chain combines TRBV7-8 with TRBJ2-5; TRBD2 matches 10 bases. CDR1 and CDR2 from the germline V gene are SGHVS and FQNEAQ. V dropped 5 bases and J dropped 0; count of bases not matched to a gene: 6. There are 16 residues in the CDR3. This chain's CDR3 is CASSATGLADQETQYF. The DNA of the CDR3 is TGTGCCAGCAGCGCGACAGGACTAGCGGACCAAGAGACCCAGTACTTC. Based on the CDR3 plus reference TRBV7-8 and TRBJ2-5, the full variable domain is GAGVSQSPRYKVAKRGQDVALRCDPISGHVSLFWYQQALGQGPEFLTYFQNEAQLDKSGLPSDRFFAERPEGSVSTLKIQRTQQEDSAVYLCASSATGLADQETQYFGPGTRLLVL.

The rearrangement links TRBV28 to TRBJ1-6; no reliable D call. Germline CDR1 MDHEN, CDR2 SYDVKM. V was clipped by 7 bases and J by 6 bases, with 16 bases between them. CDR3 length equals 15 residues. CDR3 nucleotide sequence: TGTGCCAGCACCATTTTAGGGAGGGCTAATTCACCCCTCCACTTT. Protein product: CASTILGRANSPLHF.

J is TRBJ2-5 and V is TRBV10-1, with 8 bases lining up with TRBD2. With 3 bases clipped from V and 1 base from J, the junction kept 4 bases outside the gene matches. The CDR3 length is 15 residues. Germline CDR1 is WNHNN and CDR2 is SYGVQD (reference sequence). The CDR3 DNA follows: TGCGCCAGCAGTGAAATAGCGGGGAGCCAAGAGACCCAGTACTTC. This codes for CASSEIAGSQETQYF.

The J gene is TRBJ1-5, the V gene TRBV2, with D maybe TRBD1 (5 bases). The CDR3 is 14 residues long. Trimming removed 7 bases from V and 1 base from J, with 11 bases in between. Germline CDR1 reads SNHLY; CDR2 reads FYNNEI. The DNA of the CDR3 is TGTGCCAGCACTCCGGGGGACAGCAATCAGCCCCAGCATTTT. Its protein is CASTPGDSNQPQHF.

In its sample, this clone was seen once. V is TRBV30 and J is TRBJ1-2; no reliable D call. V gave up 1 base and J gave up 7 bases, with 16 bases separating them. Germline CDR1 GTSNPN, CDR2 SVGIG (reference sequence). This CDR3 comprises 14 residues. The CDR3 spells CAWSGHPWRGGYTF. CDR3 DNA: TGTGCCTGGAGTGGACACCCCTGGCGTGGTGGCTACACCTTC.